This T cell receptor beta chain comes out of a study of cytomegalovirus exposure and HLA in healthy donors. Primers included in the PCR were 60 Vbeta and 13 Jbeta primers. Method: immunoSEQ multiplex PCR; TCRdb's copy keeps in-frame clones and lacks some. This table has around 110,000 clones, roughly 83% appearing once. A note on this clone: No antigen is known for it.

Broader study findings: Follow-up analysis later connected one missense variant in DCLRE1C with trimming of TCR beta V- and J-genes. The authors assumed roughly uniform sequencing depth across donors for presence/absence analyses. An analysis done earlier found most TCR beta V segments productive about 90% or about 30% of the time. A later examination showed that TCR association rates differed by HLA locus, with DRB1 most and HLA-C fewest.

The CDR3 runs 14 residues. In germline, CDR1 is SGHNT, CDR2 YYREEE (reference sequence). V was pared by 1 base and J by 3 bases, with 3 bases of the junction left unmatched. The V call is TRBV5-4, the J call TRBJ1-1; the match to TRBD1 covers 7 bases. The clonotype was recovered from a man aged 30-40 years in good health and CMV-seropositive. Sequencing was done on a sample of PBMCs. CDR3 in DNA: TGTGCCAGCAGCTTGCAGGGGGTTGACACTGAAGCTTTCTTT. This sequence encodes CASSLQGVDTEAFF.